The 29 T cell receptor beta chains listed next were all sequenced from one sample in a study of T-cell memory formation after mild COVID-19. Via MiXCR, TCRdb re-called the 5' RACE reads, giving one row per CDR3 protein. The sample carries about 200,000 distinct CDR3 sequences, about a sixth recorded once. The sequencing sample was made of PBMCs or a T cell subset sorted from them (not recorded which). The receptors were gathered from an adult woman who had mild COVID-19 (a few samples of this study predate the infection). Cell type and time point are not known.

The table lists this clonotype with a few counts. The genes are TRBV12-3 or TRBV12-4 and TRBJ2-3, with TRBD1 matching 8 bases. This CDR3 is built from 17 residues. Trimming took 1 base from V and 0 from J; bases not matched to a gene: 6. The CDR3 is CASSLGKTGASTDTQYF. CDR3 in DNA: TGTGCCAGCAGTTTAGGCAAGACAGGGGCGAGCACAGATACGCAGTATTTT.

This clonotype was detected a few times. The chain couples TRBV12-3 or TRBV12-4 to TRBJ1-4, with 8 bases matching TRBD1. The CDR3 totals 17 residues. The V segment lost 4 bases and the J segment 3 bases; nucleotides outside the gene matches: 10. Here the CDR3 reads CASSYIGRGPPNEKLFF. The CDR3 coding sequence is TGTGCCAGCAGTTATATCGGCAGGGGGCCACCTAATGAAAAACTGTTTTTT.

The V gene is TRBV5-1, the J gene TRBJ2-5, with D perhaps matching TRBD2 (6 bases). This CDR3 has 14 residues. The V gene's germline CDR1 is SGHRS and CDR2 YFSETQ. The germline V and J ends were trimmed by 7 bases and 3 bases, with 16 bases remaining between them. The CDR3 is CASAAGTVEETQYF. The CDR3 DNA is TGCGCCAGCGCGGCCGGGACTGTTGAAGAGACCCAGTACTTC. The full variable domain, completed using reference TRBV5-1 and TRBJ2-5, is KAGVTQTPRYLIKTRGQQVTLSCSPISGHRSVSWYQQTPGQGLQFLFEYFSETQRNKGNFPGRFSGRQFSNSRSEMNVSTLELGDSALYLCASAAGTVEETQYFGPGTRLLVL.

The V call is TRBV3-1, the J call TRBJ2-3; possibly TRBD1 or TRBD2 for D (6 bases each). The CDR3 runs to 15 residues. CDR1 is LGHDT, CDR2 YNNKEL, per germline (reference sequence). V was cut by 2 bases and J by 5 bases, with 14 bases left in between. The CDR3 sequence is CASSQLSGARDTQYF. The CDR3 DNA reads as TGTGCCAGCAGCCAACTTTCGGGGGCGAGAGATACGCAGTATTTT.

The rearrangement uses TRBV3-1 and TRBJ1-1; possible D gene TRBD1, 5 bases. Germline lookup yields CDR1 LGHDT and CDR2 YNNKEL (reference sequence). The V end lost 0 bases, the J end lost 2 bases, and 16 bases lay between the germline ends. CDR3 length: 17 residues. The CDR3 loop reads CASSQDRFGAENTEAFF. CDR3 in DNA: TGTGCCAGCAGCCAAGATAGGTTTGGGGCAGAAAACACTGAAGCTTTCTTT. Combining the CDR3 with reference TRBV3-1 and TRBJ1-1 gives the whole variable domain DTAVSQTPKYLVTQMGNDKSIKCEQNLGHDTMYWYKQDSKKFLKIMFSYNNKELIINETVPNRFSPKSPDKAHLNLHINSLELGDSAVYFCASSQDRFGAENTEAFFGQGTRLTVV.

In this sample, this clonotype turned up a few times. This chain joins TRBV20-1 and TRBJ1-1; maybe TRBD1 (5 bases). This CDR3 has 12 residues. From germline, CDR1 is DFQATT and CDR2 SNEGSKA (reference sequence). V lost 4 bases and J lost 1, with 7 bases in between. CDR3 sequence: CSAIQGNTEAFF. The CDR3 DNA is TGCAGTGCTATCCAGGGGAACACTGAAGCTTTCTTT.

This clonotype has only a few counts. The genes are TRBV2 and TRBJ1-5; D not certain. Looked up from germline, CDR1 is SNHLY and CDR2 is FYNNEI. The CDR3 loop spans 16 amino acids. Trimming shortened V by 5 bases and J by 3 bases, and 17 bases separated the two germline ends. DNA of the CDR3: TGTGCCAGCAGTAAGAACGTCGGGGTCACCAATCAGCCCCAGCATTTT. Translated, it gives CASSKNVGVTNQPQHF. Supplemented by reference TRBV2 and TRBJ1-5, the full variable domain reads EPEVTQTPSHQVTQMGQEVILRCVPISNHLYFYWYRQILGQKVEFLVSFYNNEISEKSEIFDDQFSVERPDGSNFTLKIRSTKLEDSAMYFCASSKNVGVTNQPQHFGDGTRLSIL.

The CDR3 coding sequence is TGCAGCGTTGATTGGGACGAGACAGTCGAGACCCAGTACTTC. Translated: CSVDWDETVETQYF. The chain links TRBV29-1 to TRBJ2-5; D might be TRBD1 or TRBD2, each matching 5 bases. The germline CDR1 and CDR2 sequences are SQVTM and ANQGSEA. V lost 3 bases and J lost 5, with 16 bases in between. CDR3 length: 14 amino acids.

The chain has TRBV5-1 and TRBJ2-5; no clear D gene. Trimming took off 4 bases at V and 0 bases at J, with 4 bases between the two ends. The germline V gene has CDR1 SGHRS and CDR2 YFSETQ. This CDR3 is 12 amino acids long. The CDR3 nucleotides are TGCGCCAGCAGCAGGGACCAAGAGACCCAGTACTTC. This encodes CASSRDQETQYF.

This clonotype was observed a handful of times. The chain carries TRBV12-3 or TRBV12-4 and TRBJ2-7, with D perhaps given as TRBD1 or TRBD2 (5 bases each). The CDR3 totals 14 residues. V was shortened by 3 bases and J by 6 bases, with 15 bases between the two germline ends. CDR3 residues: CASSLGTSGGEQYF. The CDR3 nucleotides read TGTGCCAGCAGTTTGGGGACGTCGGGTGGCGAGCAGTACTTC.

This sequence joins TRBV12-5 and TRBJ1-5; 10 bases align to TRBD1. Germline loops: CDR1 LGHNT, CDR2 FRNRAP. V trimming: 5 bases; J trimming: 7 bases; junction bases outside the gene matches: 8. This CDR3 is built from 15 residues. This chain's CDR3 is CASGPTETGGQPQHF. CDR3 coding DNA: TGTGCTAGTGGTCCGACTGAGACAGGGGGCCAGCCCCAGCATTTT.

The rearrangement links TRBV12-3 or TRBV12-4 to TRBJ1-5, with 7 nucleotides matching TRBD1. The trim removed 5 bases at V and 3 bases at J, leaving 7 bases unmatched. The length of the CDR3 is 15 residues. The CDR3 sequence is CASSPQGQLNQPQHF. The CDR3 nucleotides read TGTGCCAGCAGTCCCCAGGGACAGCTCAATCAGCCCCAGCATTTT.

For the CDR3, the DNA is TGTGCCACCAGTGATTCGGCGGGAGTGGACAATGAGCAGTTCTTC. Amino acids: CATSDSAGVDNEQFF. The chain links TRBV24-1 to TRBJ2-1; TRBD2 aligns across 7 bases. Trimming cost V 2 bases and J 5 bases; bases outside gene matches: 5. In germline, CDR1 is KGHDR, CDR2 SFDVKD. The CDR3 is 15 amino acids.

The genes are TRBV7-6 and TRBJ2-5; D remains ambiguous. This CDR3 comprises 14 residues. Germline V gene data show CDR1 as SGHVS and CDR2 as FNYEAQ. Trimming took 1 base from V and 9 from J, leaving 15 bases between them. CDR3 sequence reads: CASSLGHPSGAQYF. The CDR3 DNA is TGTGCCAGCAGCTTAGGGCACCCTAGTGGGGCCCAGTACTTC. The whole variable domain, remainder taken from reference TRBV7-6 and TRBJ2-5, is GAGVSQSPRYKVTKRGQDVALRCDPISGHVSLYWYRQALGQGPEFLTYFNYEAQQDKSGLPNDRFSAERPEGSISTLTIQRTEQRDSAMYRCASSLGHPSGAQYFGPGTRLLVL.

Only a few counts were recorded for this clonotype. The genes are TRBV4-2 and TRBJ2-3; TRBD2 might be the D (6 bases). The CDR3 is 15 amino acids. Trimming shortened V by 1 base and J by 3 bases, and 11 bases separated the two germline ends. CDR1 LGHNA and CDR2 YNFKEQ come from the germline V gene. In DNA form, the CDR3 reads TGTGCCAGCAGCCAAGGAGGGCTAGCGACAGATACGCAGTATTTT. It encodes CASSQGGLATDTQYF.

There are a few counts of this clonotype. The chain recombines TRBV7-2 with TRBJ2-1; 10 bases match TRBD2. This CDR3 is built from 16 residues. Germline CDR1 SGHTA, CDR2 FQGNSA. V was pared by 4 bases and J by 4 bases, with 7 bases of the junction left unmatched. CDR3: CASSSVSGRGYNEQFF. The DNA of the CDR3 is TGTGCCAGCAGCTCCGTCAGCGGGAGGGGGTACAATGAGCAGTTCTTC.

V gene TRBV10-3 combines with J gene TRBJ2-3, with TRBD2 identical over 13 bases. Trimming took 5 bases from V and 1 from J; bases not matched to a gene: 9. From germline, CDR1 is ENHRY and CDR2 SYGVKD. This CDR3 spans 18 amino acids. This CDR3 reads CAISRGLAGNRGTDTQYF. The CDR3 DNA follows: TGTGCCATCAGTAGGGGACTAGCGGGGAACAGGGGCACAGATACGCAGTATTTT.

V usage is TRBV21-1 and J usage is TRBJ1-3. TRBV21-1 is given as a pseudogene. The CDR3 is 15 residues long. CDR3 residues: CASSKKSFSGKTIYF. In nucleotides, the CDR3 is TGTGCCAGCAGCAAAAAGTCCTTCTCTGGAAAAACCATATATTTT.

This chain connects TRBV19 to TRBJ2-7; the D gene is possibly TRBD2 (6 bases). The CDR3 spans 14 residues. V gave up 4 bases and J gave up 0 bases, with 10 bases separating them. CDR1 and CDR2 from the germline V gene are LNHDA and SQIVND (reference sequence). For the CDR3, the DNA is TGTGCCAGTAGTAGGAGGGAGTCCTCCTACGAGCAGTACTTC. This encodes CASSRRESSYEQYF.

This clonotype has a handful of counts. This chain links TRBV7-3 with TRBJ2-2, with D possibly TRBD2 on 5 matching bases. The V gene lost 3 bases and the J gene lost 6 bases, with 11 bases spanning the gap. Germline V lookup: CDR1 SGHTA, CDR2 FQGTGA. This CDR3 is 14 amino acids long. CDR3 coding DNA: TGTGCCAGCAGCTTTGGGCTAGCAGCCGGGGAGCTGTTTTTT. Protein product: CASSFGLAAGELFF.

The count of this clonotype is one. DNA of the CDR3: TGTGCCTGGGATGTCGGGACAGCAAATGAAAAACTGTTTTTT. Translation: CAWDVGTANEKLFF. The chain has TRBV30 and TRBJ1-4; 7 bases are a match to TRBD1. The germline CDR1 and CDR2 sequences are GTSNPN and SVGIG (reference sequence). V shed 5 bases, J shed 5 bases, and the junction held 8 bases outside the gene matches. This CDR3 contains 14 residues.

This clonotype was seen more than once but under ten times. The chain uses TRBV7-8 and TRBJ1-1, with a possible D match to TRBD1 (5 bases). Deletions cut 3 bases from V and 5 bases from J, with 16 bases between. The CDR3 runs to 15 residues. Germline V gene lookup returns CDR1 SGHVS and CDR2 FQNEAQ. The CDR3 sequence: CASSLSNSGGTEAFF. CDR3 in DNA: TGTGCCAGCAGCTTGAGTAACTCCGGGGGGACTGAAGCTTTCTTT. Full variable domain (remainder filled in from reference TRBV7-8 and TRBJ1-1): GAGVSQSPRYKVAKRGQDVALRCDPISGHVSLFWYQQALGQGPEFLTYFQNEAQLDKSGLPSDRFFAERPEGSVSTLKIQRTQQEDSAVYLCASSLSNSGGTEAFFGQGTRLTVV.

There are many counts of this clonotype. V and J are TRBV9 and TRBJ2-3; TRBD2 matches 15 bases. The CDR3 has 17 residues. J gave up 6 bases and V 3 bases, and 8 bases lay outside the gene matches. Germline V CDR1 and CDR2: SGDLS, YYNGEE. CDR3 sequence: CASSAMGLAGGLDTQYF. As DNA, the CDR3 is TGTGCCAGCAGCGCGATGGGACTAGCGGGGGGCCTCGATACGCAGTATTTT.

The chain links TRBV24-1 to TRBJ2-1, with 10 bases matching TRBD2. V was clipped by 3 bases and J by 6 bases; unmatched bases: 4. CDR3 length equals 15 residues. CDR1 KGHDR and CDR2 SFDVKD come from the germline V gene. CDR3 region: CATSDTSGISNEQFF. The CDR3 DNA follows: TGTGCCACCAGTGATACTAGCGGGATTTCCAATGAGCAGTTCTTC.

The CDR3 sequence: CASSLTSGMGETQYF. The CDR3 DNA sequence: TGTGCCAGCAGCTTAACCAGCGGGATGGGGGAGACCCAGTACTTC. The chain combines TRBV7-2 with TRBJ2-5, with 7 positions matching TRBD2. CDR1 and CDR2 from the germline V gene are SGHTA and FQGNSA. The CDR3 contains 15 residues. The V gene end was trimmed by 2 bases and the J gene end by 5 bases; junction bases not matched to a gene: 8.

This clonotype was counted a few times. V usage is TRBV29-1 and J usage is TRBJ2-3; D gene ambiguous. Per the germline V gene, CDR1 is SQVTM and CDR2 is ANQGSEA. Trimming removed 5 bases from V and 1 base from J, with 10 bases in between. This CDR3 region has 13 residues. The CDR3: CSVQAGGTDTQYF. The CDR3 DNA reads TGCAGCGTTCAGGCAGGCGGCACAGATACGCAGTATTTT.

The chain uses TRBV6-5 and TRBJ2-5; no reliable D call. CDR3 length: 14 residues. CDR1 MNHEY and CDR2 SVGAGI come from the germline V gene. With 2 bases removed from V and 1 base from J, the gap between germline ends came to 8 bases. The CDR3 reads CASSYLGPQETQYF. CDR3 nucleotides: TGTGCCAGCAGTTACCTCGGACCCCAAGAGACCCAGTACTTC.

The sample holds a few counts of this clonotype. The rearrangement joins TRBV20-1 to TRBJ2-2, with D unclear. The CDR3 is 15 amino acids. V lost 0 bases and J lost 1, with 9 bases in between. Germline V gene lookup returns CDR1 DFQATT and CDR2 SNEGSKA (reference sequence). DNA for the CDR3: TGCAGTGCTAGAGACGGAGCGAAGAACACCGGGGAGCTGTTTTTT. It encodes CSARDGAKNTGELFF.

V gene TRBV20-1 combines with J gene TRBJ1-5, with D uncertain. Germline CDR1 is DFQATT and CDR2 is SNEGSKA (reference sequence). V lost 6 bases, J lost 2 bases, and 23 bases lay in between. CDR3 length: 17 residues. This chain's CDR3 is CSASDGRYAIRNQPQHF. The CDR3 DNA reads TGCAGTGCCTCCGATGGCAGGTATGCCATCCGCAATCAGCCCCAGCATTTT.